This is a list of T cell receptor beta chains from one sample in a study of T cell responses to AZD1222 COVID-19 vaccine. TCRdb's copy holds only in-frame clones and misses some; the assay was immunoSEQ multiplex PCR. The table has about 94,000 clones, around nine tenths seen once; the top ten hold roughly 15%. The starting material was peripheral blood, obtained on day 0 of AZD1222 vaccination. These receptors came from an adult in good health. Each CDR3 is given with its conserved first and last residue. A D gene is named only where the DNA matches it firmly.

v_gene: TRBV30; j_gene: TRBJ1-4; d_gene: NA; CDR3aa: CAWSEGQEKLFF
v_gene: TRBV24-1; j_gene: TRBJ2-3; d_gene: TRBD1; CDR3aa: CATSDFGDRGKYF
v_gene: TRBV11-2; j_gene: TRBJ2-7; d_gene: NA; CDR3aa: CASSLMGVTYEQYF
v_gene: TRBV5-4; j_gene: TRBJ2-1; d_gene: NA; CDR3aa: CASSPWSGGGEQFF
v_gene: TRBV5-1; j_gene: TRBJ1-1; d_gene: NA; CDR3aa: CASSLAVGLNTEAFF
v_gene: TRBV29-1; j_gene: TRBJ1-5; d_gene: TRBD1; CDR3aa: CSVVTGESNQPQHF
v_gene: TRBV13; j_gene: TRBJ1-4; d_gene: TRBD1; CDR3aa: CASSLGTGGVNEKLFF
v_gene: TRBV27; j_gene: TRBJ1-5; d_gene: NA; CDR3aa: CASSFAGQPQHF
v_gene: TRBV2; j_gene: TRBJ2-2; d_gene: TRBD2; CDR3aa: CASTILAGTNTGELFF
v_gene: TRBV9; j_gene: TRBJ2-4; d_gene: NA; CDR3aa: CASSVTGLQNIQYF
v_gene: TRBV3-1/TRBV3-2; j_gene: TRBJ2-1; d_gene: NA; CDR3aa: CASSQLPAVDNEQFF
v_gene: TRBV28; j_gene: TRBJ1-1; d_gene: TRBD1; CDR3aa: CATLPPGQVGEAFF
v_gene: TRBV18; j_gene: TRBJ2-2; d_gene: NA; CDR3aa: CASSPRMYGGDTGELFF
v_gene: TRBV19; j_gene: TRBJ1-5; d_gene: NA; CDR3aa: CASKRGARSNQPQHF
v_gene: TRBV7-2; j_gene: TRBJ1-1; d_gene: NA; CDR3aa: CASSLRQALNTEAFF
v_gene: TRBV5-1; j_gene: TRBJ2-7; d_gene: TRBD1; CDR3aa: CASSLIQGAPGEQYF
v_gene: TRBV28; j_gene: TRBJ1-5; d_gene: NA; CDR3aa: CASSEGNQPQHF
v_gene: TRBV5-5; j_gene: TRBJ2-7; d_gene: NA; CDR3aa: CASSFPGSNEQYF
v_gene: TRBV2; j_gene: TRBJ2-1; d_gene: NA; CDR3aa: CASSAGYDEQFF
v_gene: TRBV12-3/TRBV12-4; j_gene: TRBJ1-2; d_gene: NA; CDR3aa: CASSQQGGGGYTF
v_gene: TRBV11-1; j_gene: TRBJ1-1; d_gene: TRBD1; CDR3aa: CASSLSGQGFIEAFF
v_gene: TRBV15; j_gene: TRBJ2-5; d_gene: NA; CDR3aa: CATSVHFLRKTQYF
v_gene: TRBV29-1; j_gene: TRBJ1-1; d_gene: NA; CDR3aa: CSVESTAGTEAFF
v_gene: TRBV2; j_gene: TRBJ2-7; d_gene: NA; CDR3aa: CASSESPFYEQYF
v_gene: TRBV30; j_gene: TRBJ2-7; d_gene: NA; CDR3aa: CAWSRRTAPYEQYF
v_gene: TRBV5-1; j_gene: TRBJ2-3; d_gene: TRBD2; CDR3aa: CASSLGGLARPSTDTQYF
v_gene: TRBV18; j_gene: TRBJ1-1; d_gene: NA; CDR3aa: CASSPPTGSSEAFF
v_gene: TRBV9; j_gene: TRBJ1-5; d_gene: TRBD1; CDR3aa: CASSVGAGDRGGNQPQHF
v_gene: TRBV10-3; j_gene: TRBJ1-2; d_gene: NA; CDR3aa: CAISAHGYTF
v_gene: TRBV6-5; j_gene: TRBJ1-1; d_gene: TRBD1; CDR3aa: CASTQGDLSLGVFF
v_gene: TRBV5-4; j_gene: TRBJ1-3; d_gene: TRBD1; CDR3aa: CASSLGGLQGVSGNTIYF
v_gene: TRBV6-2/TRBV6-3; j_gene: TRBJ1-1; d_gene: NA; CDR3aa: CASSSLRHGMNTEAFF
v_gene: TRBV3-1/TRBV3-2; j_gene: TRBJ2-1; d_gene: NA; CDR3aa: CASSQGPGTEQFF
v_gene: TRBV7-3; j_gene: TRBJ1-5; d_gene: TRBD1; CDR3aa: CASSARTGIESNQPQHF
v_gene: TRBV30; j_gene: TRBJ1-1; d_gene: TRBD1; CDR3aa: CAWSTGVDEAFF
v_gene: TRBV7-9; j_gene: TRBJ2-2; d_gene: NA; CDR3aa: CASSPLGELFF
v_gene: TRBV18; j_gene: TRBJ2-7; d_gene: TRBD1; CDR3aa: CASSPQPGQGGEQYF
v_gene: TRBV3-1/TRBV3-2; j_gene: TRBJ2-7; d_gene: TRBD1; CDR3aa: CASSLEAGQGGYEQYF
v_gene: TRBV4-1; j_gene: TRBJ1-2; d_gene: NA; CDR3aa: CASSQDGTINYGYTF
v_gene: TRBV5-1; j_gene: TRBJ2-3; d_gene: TRBD2; CDR3aa: CASNRLAGLDTQYF
v_gene: TRBV7-9; j_gene: TRBJ2-7; d_gene: NA; CDR3aa: CASSLSVTYEQYF
v_gene: TRBV3-1/TRBV3-2; j_gene: TRBJ2-7; d_gene: NA; CDR3aa: CASSQDFGEQYF
v_gene: TRBV6-5; j_gene: TRBJ1-2; d_gene: NA; CDR3aa: CASSSGRSYTF
v_gene: TRBV24-1; j_gene: TRBJ1-5; d_gene: NA; CDR3aa: CATSATGSNQPQHF
v_gene: TRBV19; j_gene: TRBJ1-1; d_gene: NA; CDR3aa: CASSGQSNTEAFF
v_gene: TRBV2; j_gene: TRBJ2-3; d_gene: NA; CDR3aa: CASYLGGPTDTQYF
v_gene: TRBV6-2/TRBV6-3; j_gene: TRBJ2-1; d_gene: TRBD2; CDR3aa: CASSISGGRYNEQFF
v_gene: TRBV29-1; j_gene: TRBJ2-3; d_gene: TRBD1; CDR3aa: CSVGTGSADTQYF
v_gene: TRBV2; j_gene: TRBJ1-2; d_gene: NA; CDR3aa: CASRAQGLGYGYTF
v_gene: TRBV9; j_gene: TRBJ1-3; d_gene: TRBD1; CDR3aa: CASSVAVGGAETIYF
v_gene: TRBV6-5; j_gene: TRBJ2-3; d_gene: NA; CDR3aa: CASSQGGLRTDTQYF
v_gene: TRBV5-1; j_gene: TRBJ1-4; d_gene: NA; CDR3aa: CASSFGNEKLFF
v_gene: TRBV21-1; j_gene: TRBJ1-3; d_gene: NA; CDR3aa: CASSLTRGGFSGNTIYF
v_gene: TRBV7-2; j_gene: TRBJ1-3; d_gene: NA; CDR3aa: CASSLAGSGNTIYF
v_gene: TRBV5-4; j_gene: TRBJ1-6; d_gene: TRBD1; CDR3aa: CASSMGQGAINSPLHF
v_gene: TRBV27; j_gene: TRBJ1-2; d_gene: NA; CDR3aa: CASSLSSGQKGYTF
v_gene: TRBV20-1; j_gene: TRBJ1-2; d_gene: NA; CDR3aa: CSALPVQGYTF
v_gene: TRBV4-3; j_gene: TRBJ1-3; d_gene: TRBD1; CDR3aa: CASSQDTGDSGNTIYF
v_gene: TRBV19; j_gene: TRBJ2-1; d_gene: NA; CDR3aa: CASRGAGVLSSYNEQFF